Each of the 13 T cell receptor beta chains below was sequenced from the same sample in a study of cytomegalovirus exposure and HLA in healthy donors. The PCR employed 60 Vbeta primers together with 13 Jbeta primers. TCRdb keeps only in-frame clones here, not all; method: immunoSEQ multiplex PCR. The sample consists of some 120,000 clones, 79% of them appearing once. Sequenced material: PBMCs. These receptors came from a woman aged 18-29 years in good health and CMV-seropositive.

This clone was observed a handful of times. The genes are TRBV5-1 and TRBJ2-7; 8 bases align to TRBD2. V shed 1 base and J 4 bases; nucleotides not matched to a gene: 7. The CDR3 is 15 residues long. In germline, CDR1 is SGHRS, CDR2 YFSETQ. The CDR3 spells CASSLNSGKMYEQYF. CDR3 coding DNA: TGCGCCAGCAGCTTGAATAGCGGGAAAATGTACGAGCAGTACTTC.

The V gene is TRBV19, the J gene TRBJ2-1, with TRBD2 matching over 10 bases. The CDR3 spans 15 residues. V was pared by 5 bases and J by 7 bases, with 8 bases of the junction left unmatched. CDR1 LNHDA and CDR2 SQIVND come from the germline V gene (reference sequence). DNA for the CDR3: TGTGCCAGTAGTGTAGTTAGCGGGAGGCATAATGAGCAGTTCTTC. Encoded protein: CASSVVSGRHNEQFF. Drawing the rest from reference TRBV19 and TRBJ2-1, the complete variable domain is DGGITQSPKYLFRKEGQNVTLSCEQNLNHDAMYWYRQDPGQGLRLIYYSQIVNDFQKGDIAEGYSVSREKKESFPLTVTSAQKNPTAFYLCASSVVSGRHNEQFFGPGTRLTVL.

As concerns this clone: The junction shows a germline mismatch at one end, possibly a read error. The chain carries TRBV7-9 and TRBJ2-1, with a possible D match to TRBD2 (6 bases). The CDR3 consists of 13 residues. CDR1 is SEHNR and CDR2 is FQNEAQ in the germline V gene (reference sequence). The CDR3 bases are TGTTCCAGCAGCTTAACCGGGACTCCCTCGGGGTTCTTC. It encodes CSSSLTGTPSGFF.

The J gene is TRBJ1-2, the V gene TRBV10-3, with D hard to call. Trimming removed 6 bases from V and 2 bases from J, with 10 bases in between. The CDR3 is 13 residues long. Germline-derived CDR1 and CDR2 are ENHRY and SYGVKD. The CDR3 DNA is TGTGCCATCAGGGGAGACGGAAACTATGGCTACACCTTC. As protein: CAIRGDGNYGYTF.

This chain joins TRBV6-5 and TRBJ1-2; TRBD1 matches 7 bases. Unmatched junction bases numbered 9, after V lost 6 bases and J lost 8 bases. The CDR3 sequence is 13 residues long. Germline CDR1 reads MNHEY; CDR2 reads SVGAGI. The CDR3 spells CASSSGQRDGYTF. DNA for the CDR3: TGTGCCAGCAGCTCGGGACAGAGAGACGGCTACACCTTC.

This chain joins TRBV19 and TRBJ1-5; 9 bases agree with TRBD1. Germline CDR1 and CDR2: LNHDA and SQIVND (reference sequence). Unmatched junction bases numbered 10, after V lost 3 bases and J lost 7 bases. This CDR3 region has 16 residues. CDR3 loop: CASSINRDRASQPQHF. The CDR3 DNA follows: TGTGCCAGTAGTATTAACCGGGACAGGGCAAGCCAGCCCCAGCATTTT.

This clone was observed a few times. The genes are TRBV10-1 and TRBJ2-1; 9 positions match TRBD2. Germline CDR1 reads WNHNN; CDR2 reads SYGVQD (reference sequence). V was clipped by 5 bases and J by 5 bases; unmatched bases: 10. The CDR3 contains 16 residues. The CDR3: CASSSIAGDENNEQFF. The CDR3 DNA is TGCGCCAGCAGTTCCATAGCGGGAGATGAGAACAATGAGCAGTTCTTC.

The sample holds a few counts of this clone. The rearrangement links TRBV2 to TRBJ1-5; no reliable D call. Germline lookup yields CDR1 SNHLY and CDR2 FYNNEI. Deletions cut 6 bases from V and 0 bases from J, with 9 bases between. The CDR3 spans 14 residues. As DNA, the CDR3 is TGTGCCAGCAGCCCTAGTTATAGCAATCAGCCCCAGCATTTT. This codes for CASSPSYSNQPQHF.

This clone came up once. The rearrangement links TRBV19 to TRBJ2-5; D ambiguous. The germline V gene encodes CDR1 LNHDA and CDR2 SQIVND (reference sequence). V gave up 3 bases and J gave up 5 bases, with 13 bases separating them. The CDR3 covers 14 residues. The CDR3 DNA sequence: TGTGCCAGTAGTATCACAGCCGAAAGGGAGACCCAGTACTTC. It specifies CASSITAERETQYF.

J is TRBJ2-1 and V is TRBV7-3; 14 bases line up with TRBD2. The germline V gene has CDR1 SGHTA and CDR2 FQGTGA. The CDR3 spans 16 residues. V was pared by 5 bases and J by 8 bases, with 8 bases of the junction left unmatched. The chain's CDR3 is CASSGGTSGSVYEQFF. The CDR3 DNA sequence: TGTGCCAGCAGCGGTGGGACTAGCGGGAGTGTTTATGAGCAGTTCTTC.

A few counts support this clone. CDR3 coding DNA: TGCGCCAGCAGCCAAGATCGTTACAGGGCTAACTATGGCTACACCTTC. Residues: CASSQDRYRANYGYTF. This chain links TRBV4-1 with TRBJ1-2; perhaps TRBD1 as D (6 bases). This CDR3 spans 16 amino acids. V lost 0 bases, J lost 0 bases, and 11 bases lay in between. CDR1 and CDR2 (germline): MGHRA, YSYEKL.

The chain is built from TRBV18 and TRBJ1-3; unclear D gene. This CDR3 spans 14 amino acids. The V gene lost 3 bases and the J gene lost 0 bases, with 6 bases spanning the gap. Per germline, CDR1 KGHSH and CDR2 LQKENI. CDR3 DNA: TGTGCCAGCTCACCCGACAACTCTGGAAACACCATATATTTT. This codes for CASSPDNSGNTIYF.

In this sample, this clone turned up a few times. The genes are TRBV6-6 and TRBJ2-7; 7 bases fit TRBD1. Germline loops: CDR1 MNHNY, CDR2 SVGAGI (reference sequence). V was pared by 5 bases and J by 4 bases, with 8 bases of the junction left unmatched. This CDR3 has 14 amino acids. The CDR3 DNA reads as TGTGCCAGCAGTACAACGGGACAGTCTTACGAGCAGTACTTC. It is translated as CASSTTGQSYEQYF.